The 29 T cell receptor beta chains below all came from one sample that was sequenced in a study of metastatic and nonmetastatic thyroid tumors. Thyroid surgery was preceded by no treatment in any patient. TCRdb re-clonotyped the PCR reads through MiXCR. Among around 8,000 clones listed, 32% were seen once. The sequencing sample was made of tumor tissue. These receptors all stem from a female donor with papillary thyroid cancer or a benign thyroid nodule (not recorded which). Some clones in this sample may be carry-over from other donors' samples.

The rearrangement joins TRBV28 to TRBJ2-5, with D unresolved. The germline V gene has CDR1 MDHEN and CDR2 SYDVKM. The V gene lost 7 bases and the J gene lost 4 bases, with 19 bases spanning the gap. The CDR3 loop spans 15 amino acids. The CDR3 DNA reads TGTGCCAGCACGCTTTTGGTTCGGCATGGAGAGACCCAGTACTTC. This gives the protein CASTLLVRHGETQYF.

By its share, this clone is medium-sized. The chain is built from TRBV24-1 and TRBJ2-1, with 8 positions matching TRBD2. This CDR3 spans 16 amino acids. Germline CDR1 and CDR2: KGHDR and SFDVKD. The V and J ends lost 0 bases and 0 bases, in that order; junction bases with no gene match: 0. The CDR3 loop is CATSDLSGSSYNEQFF. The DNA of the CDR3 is TGTGCCACCAGTGATTTGAGCGGGAGCTCCTACAATGAGCAGTTCTTC.

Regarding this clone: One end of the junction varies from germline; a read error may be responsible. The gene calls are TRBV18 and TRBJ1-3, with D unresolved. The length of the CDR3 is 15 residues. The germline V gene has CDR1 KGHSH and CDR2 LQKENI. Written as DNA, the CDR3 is TGTGCCAGTTCACCTATGGAAAACTCTGGAAACATCATATATTTT. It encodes CASSPMENSGNIIYF. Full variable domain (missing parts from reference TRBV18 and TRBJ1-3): NAGVMQNPRHLVRRRGQEARLRCSPMKGHSHVYWYRQLPEEGLKFMVYLQKENIIDESGMPKERFSAEFPKEGPSILRIQQVVRGDSAAYFCASSPMENSGNIIYFGEGSWLTVV.

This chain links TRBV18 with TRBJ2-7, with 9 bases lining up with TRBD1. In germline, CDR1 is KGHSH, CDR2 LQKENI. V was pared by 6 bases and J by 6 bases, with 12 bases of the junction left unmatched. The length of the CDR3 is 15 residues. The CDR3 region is CASSLQGAPSSEQYF. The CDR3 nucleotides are TGTGCCAGCTCTCTACAGGGGGCCCCCAGCTCCGAGCAGTACTTC.

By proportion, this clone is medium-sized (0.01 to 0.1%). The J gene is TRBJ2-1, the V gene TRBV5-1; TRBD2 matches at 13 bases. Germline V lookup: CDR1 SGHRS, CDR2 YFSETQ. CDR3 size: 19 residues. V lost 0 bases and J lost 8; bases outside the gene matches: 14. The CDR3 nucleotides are TGCGCCAGCAGCTTGGTAGGCTCGCCCGGGACTAGCGGGACCTATGAGCAGTTCTTC. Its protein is CASSLVGSPGTSGTYEQFF.

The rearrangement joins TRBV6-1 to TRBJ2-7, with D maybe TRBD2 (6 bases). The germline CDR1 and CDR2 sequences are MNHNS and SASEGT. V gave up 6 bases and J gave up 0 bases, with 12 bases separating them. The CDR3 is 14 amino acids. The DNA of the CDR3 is TGTGCCAGCAGACCCGGGAGCTTCTCCTACGAGCAGTACTTC. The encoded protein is CASRPGSFSYEQYF.

The CDR3 sequence: CASSLGQCGLQETQYF. In DNA, the CDR3 is TGCGCCAGCAGCTTGGGGCAGTGTGGCCTTCAAGAGACCCAGTACTTC. V usage is TRBV5-1 and J usage is TRBJ2-5, with D uncertain. The CDR3 totals 16 residues. From germline, CDR1 is SGHRS and CDR2 YFSETQ. V was clipped by 0 bases and J by 2 bases, with 14 bases between them.

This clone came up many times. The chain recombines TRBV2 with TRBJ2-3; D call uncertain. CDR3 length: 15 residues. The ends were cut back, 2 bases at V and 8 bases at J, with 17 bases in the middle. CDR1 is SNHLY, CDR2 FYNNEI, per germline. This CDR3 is CASSEMRSYGPTQYF. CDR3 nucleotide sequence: TGTGCCAGCAGTGAAATGAGGAGTTACGGCCCTACGCAGTATTTT.

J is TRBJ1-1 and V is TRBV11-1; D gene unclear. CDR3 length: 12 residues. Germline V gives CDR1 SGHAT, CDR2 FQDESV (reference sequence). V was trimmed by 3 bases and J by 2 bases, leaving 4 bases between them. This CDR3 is CASSFSNTEAFF. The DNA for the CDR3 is TGTGCCAGCAGCTTTTCTAACACTGAAGCTTTCTTT.

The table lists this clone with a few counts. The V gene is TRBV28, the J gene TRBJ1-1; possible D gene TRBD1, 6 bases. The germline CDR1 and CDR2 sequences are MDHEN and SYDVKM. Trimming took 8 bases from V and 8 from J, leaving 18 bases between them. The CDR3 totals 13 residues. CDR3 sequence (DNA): TGTGCCAGCCAAGACGGACAGCCAGGGGAAGCTTTCTTT. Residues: CASQDGQPGEAFF.

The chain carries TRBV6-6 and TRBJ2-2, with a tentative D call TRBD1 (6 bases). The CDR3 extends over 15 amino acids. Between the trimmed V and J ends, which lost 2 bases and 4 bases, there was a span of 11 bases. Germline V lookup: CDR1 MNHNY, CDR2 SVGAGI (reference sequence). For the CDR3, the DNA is TGTGCCAGCAGTTACAAGACAGGTCTCACCGGGGAGCTGTTTTTT. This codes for CASSYKTGLTGELFF.

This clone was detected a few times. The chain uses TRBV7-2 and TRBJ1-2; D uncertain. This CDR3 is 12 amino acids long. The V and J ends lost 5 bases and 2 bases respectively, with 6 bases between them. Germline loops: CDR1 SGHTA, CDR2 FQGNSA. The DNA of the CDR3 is TGTGCCAGCAGCGCTACAAACTATGGCTACACCTTC. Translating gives CASSATNYGYTF.

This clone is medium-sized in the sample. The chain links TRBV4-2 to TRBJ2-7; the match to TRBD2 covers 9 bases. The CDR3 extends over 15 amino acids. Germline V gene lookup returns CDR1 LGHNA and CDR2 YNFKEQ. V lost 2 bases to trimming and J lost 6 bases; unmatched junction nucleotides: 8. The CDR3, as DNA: TGTGCCAGCAGCCAAAAGGTAGCGGGAGAATCCGAGCAGTACTTC. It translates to CASSQKVAGESEQYF.

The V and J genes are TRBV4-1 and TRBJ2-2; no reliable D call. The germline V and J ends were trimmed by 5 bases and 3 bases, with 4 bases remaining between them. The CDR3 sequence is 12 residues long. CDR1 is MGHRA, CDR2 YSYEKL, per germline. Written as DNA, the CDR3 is TGCGCCAGCAGCTCCTACACCGGGGAGCTGTTTTTT. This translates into CASSSYTGELFF.

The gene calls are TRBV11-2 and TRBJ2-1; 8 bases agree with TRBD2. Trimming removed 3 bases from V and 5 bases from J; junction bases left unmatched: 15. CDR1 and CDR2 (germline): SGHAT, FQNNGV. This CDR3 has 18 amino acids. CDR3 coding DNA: TGTGCCAGCAGCTTCGAGTGGCTGAGCGGGAGTCGACACAATGAGCAGTTCTTC. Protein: CASSFEWLSGSRHNEQFF.

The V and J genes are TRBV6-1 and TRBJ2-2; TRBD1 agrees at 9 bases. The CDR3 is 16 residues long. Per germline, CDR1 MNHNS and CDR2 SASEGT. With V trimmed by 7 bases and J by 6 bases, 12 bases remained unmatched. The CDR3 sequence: CASKTWTGVSSGELFF. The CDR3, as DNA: TGTGCCAGCAAAACCTGGACAGGGGTGTCCTCCGGGGAGCTGTTTTTT.

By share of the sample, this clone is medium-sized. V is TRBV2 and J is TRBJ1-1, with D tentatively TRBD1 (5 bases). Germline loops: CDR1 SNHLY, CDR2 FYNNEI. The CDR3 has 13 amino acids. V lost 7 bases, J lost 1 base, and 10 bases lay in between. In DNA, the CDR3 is TGTGCCAGCACCACCGACAGGAACACTGAAGCTTTCTTT. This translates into CASTTDRNTEAFF.

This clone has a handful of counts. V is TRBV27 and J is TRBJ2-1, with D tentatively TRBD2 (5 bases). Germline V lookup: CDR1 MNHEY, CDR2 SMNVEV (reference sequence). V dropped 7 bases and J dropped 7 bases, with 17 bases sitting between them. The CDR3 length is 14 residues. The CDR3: CASTLRGPRNEQFF. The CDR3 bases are TGTGCCAGCACCCTGAGAGGGCCTAGGAATGAGCAGTTCTTC.

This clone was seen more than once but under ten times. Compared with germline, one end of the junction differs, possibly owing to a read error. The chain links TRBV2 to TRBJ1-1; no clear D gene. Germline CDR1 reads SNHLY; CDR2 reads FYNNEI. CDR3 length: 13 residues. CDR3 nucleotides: TGTCCCAGCAGTGATCGGAGGAGCACTGAAGCTTTCTTT. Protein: CPSSDRRSTEAFF.

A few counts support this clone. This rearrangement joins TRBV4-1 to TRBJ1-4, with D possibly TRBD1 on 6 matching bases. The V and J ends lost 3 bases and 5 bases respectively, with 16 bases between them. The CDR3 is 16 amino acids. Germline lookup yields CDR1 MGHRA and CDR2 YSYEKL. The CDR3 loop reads CASSQDQYRANEKLFF. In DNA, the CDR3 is TGCGCCAGCAGCCAGGATCAGTACAGGGCGAATGAAAAACTGTTTTTT.

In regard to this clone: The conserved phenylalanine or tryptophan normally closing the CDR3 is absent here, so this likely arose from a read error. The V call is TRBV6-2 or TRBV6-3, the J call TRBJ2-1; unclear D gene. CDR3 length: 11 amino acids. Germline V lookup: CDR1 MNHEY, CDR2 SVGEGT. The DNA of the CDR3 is TGTTCCAGCAGTCCCGGGTGGGAGCAGTTCTTA. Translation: CSSSPGWEQFL.

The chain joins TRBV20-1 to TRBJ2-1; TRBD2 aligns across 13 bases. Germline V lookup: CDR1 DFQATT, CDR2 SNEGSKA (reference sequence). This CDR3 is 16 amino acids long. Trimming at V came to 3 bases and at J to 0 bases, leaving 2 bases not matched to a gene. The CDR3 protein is CSARGLAGLSYNEQFF. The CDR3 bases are TGCAGTGCTAGGGGACTAGCGGGACTCTCCTACAATGAGCAGTTCTTC.

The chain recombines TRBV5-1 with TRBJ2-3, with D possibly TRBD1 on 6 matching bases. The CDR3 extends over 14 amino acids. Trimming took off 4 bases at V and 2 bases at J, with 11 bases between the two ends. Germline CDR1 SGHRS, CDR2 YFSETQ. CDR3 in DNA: TGCGCCAGCAGCGAGGGACATCTCACAGATACGCAGTATTTT. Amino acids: CASSEGHLTDTQYF.

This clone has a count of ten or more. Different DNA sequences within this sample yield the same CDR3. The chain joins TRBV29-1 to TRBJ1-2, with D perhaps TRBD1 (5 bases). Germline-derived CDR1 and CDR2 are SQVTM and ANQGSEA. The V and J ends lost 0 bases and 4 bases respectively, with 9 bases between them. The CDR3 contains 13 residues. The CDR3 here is CSVEEAGGYGYTF. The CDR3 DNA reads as TGCAGCGTTGAAGAGGCGGGGGGCTATGGCTACACCTTC.

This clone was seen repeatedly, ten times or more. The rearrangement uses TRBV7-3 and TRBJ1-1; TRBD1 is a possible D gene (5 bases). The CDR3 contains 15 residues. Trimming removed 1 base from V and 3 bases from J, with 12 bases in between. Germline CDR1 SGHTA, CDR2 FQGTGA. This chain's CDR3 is CASSLNGAQDTEAFF. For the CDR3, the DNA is TGTGCCAGCAGCTTAAACGGGGCGCAGGACACTGAAGCTTTCTTT. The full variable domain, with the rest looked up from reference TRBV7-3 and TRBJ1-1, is GAGVSQTPSNKVTEKGKYVELRCDPISGHTALYWYRQSLGQGPEFLIYFQGTGAADDSGLPNDRFFAVRPEGSVSTLKIQRTERGDSAVYLCASSLNGAQDTEAFFGQGTRLTVV.

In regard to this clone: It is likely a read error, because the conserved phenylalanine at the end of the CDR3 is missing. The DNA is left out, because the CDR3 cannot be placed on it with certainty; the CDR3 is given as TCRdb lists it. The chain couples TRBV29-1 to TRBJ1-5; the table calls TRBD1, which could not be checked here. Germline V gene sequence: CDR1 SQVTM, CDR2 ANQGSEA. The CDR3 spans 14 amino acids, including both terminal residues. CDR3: CSAGTGEGNQPEHC.

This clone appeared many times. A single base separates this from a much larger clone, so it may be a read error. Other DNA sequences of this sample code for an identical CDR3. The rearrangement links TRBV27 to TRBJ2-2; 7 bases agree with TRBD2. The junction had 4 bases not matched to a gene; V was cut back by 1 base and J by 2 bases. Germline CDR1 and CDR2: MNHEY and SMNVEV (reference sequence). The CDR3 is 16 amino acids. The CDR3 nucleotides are TGTGCCAGCAGTTTATTCCCGGGGGGAAACACCGGGGAGCTGTTTTTT. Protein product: CASSLFPGGNTGELFF.

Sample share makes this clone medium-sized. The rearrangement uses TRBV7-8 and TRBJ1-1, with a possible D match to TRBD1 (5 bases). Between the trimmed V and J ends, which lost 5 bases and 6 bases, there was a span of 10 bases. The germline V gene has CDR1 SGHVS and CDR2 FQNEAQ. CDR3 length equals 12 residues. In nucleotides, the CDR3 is TGTGCCAGCAGCCTGGGGGGAGCTGAAGCTTTCTTT. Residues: CASSLGGAEAFF.

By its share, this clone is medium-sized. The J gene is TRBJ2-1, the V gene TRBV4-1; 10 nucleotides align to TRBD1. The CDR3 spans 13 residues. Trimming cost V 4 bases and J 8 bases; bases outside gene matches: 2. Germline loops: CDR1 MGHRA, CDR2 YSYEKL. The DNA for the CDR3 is TGCGCCAGCAGCCGGGACAGGGGACATGAGCAGTTCTTC. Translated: CASSRDRGHEQFF.